A single sample is the source of the 20 T cell receptor beta chains below, sequenced in a study of CD8+CD57+ T cells in acquired aplastic anemia (dated by TCRdb to the late 2010s). Patients chosen for sequencing had shown expansion of CD8+CD57+ cells by flow cytometry. TCRdb shows the sequencer as Illumina HiSeq 2000. Genomic DNA was used as template for profiling of TCR beta VDJ combinations and CDR3 sequences. TCRdb cleaned the public reads at Q25 with fastp, built clones with MiXCR and kept in-frame beta chains. Identical CDR3 protein sequences are pooled into one entry, listed with their most common genes and DNA. This sample holds around 220,000 distinct CDR3 sequences; under 55% were observed only once. Less than 20% of the sample is in the top ten clones. The sequenced sample was sorted CD4+, CD8+, or CD8+CD57+ T cells (not recorded which) from PBMCs. All receptors derive from a human donor with aplastic anemia.

This clonotype was seen repeatedly, ten times or more. This chain uses TRBV6-6 with TRBJ1-2; no reliable D call. Per the germline V gene, CDR1 is MNHNY and CDR2 is SVGAGI (reference sequence). This CDR3 region has 14 residues. The V gene lost 5 bases and the J gene lost 3 bases, with 13 bases spanning the gap. Here the CDR3 DNA reads TGTGCCAGCAGTCAGGAATCGGGTTACTATGGCTACACCTTC. Its translation: CASSQESGYYGYTF.

As concerns this clonotype: Relative to the germline gene, one junction end is altered; a read error may explain this. The chain has TRBV25-1 and TRBJ2-6, with a possible D match to TRBD1 (6 bases). The V gene's germline CDR1 is MGHDK and CDR2 SYGVNS. This CDR3 has 16 residues. As DNA, the CDR3 is TGTGCCGGCAGTGCGACCCGACAGGTCGGGGCCAACGTCCTGACTTTC. Residues: CAGSATRQVGANVLTF.

This clonotype was counted ten times or more. The chain combines TRBV20-1 with TRBJ1-1, with 10 bases lining up with TRBD1. The V segment lost 1 base and the J segment 3 bases; nucleotides outside the gene matches: 5. The CDR3 covers 15 residues. CDR1 is DFQATT, CDR2 SNEGSKA, per germline (reference sequence). CDR3 residues: CSARARQGADTEAFF. Written as DNA, the CDR3 is TGCAGTGCTAGAGCCCGACAGGGGGCGGACACTGAAGCTTTCTTT.

A note on this clonotype: This may arise from a read error, as a much more abundant clone is one base away. Since no conserved phenylalanine or tryptophan closes the CDR3, a read error is the likely cause. The genes are TRBV5-4 and TRBJ1-1; a weak D match, TRBD1 (6 bases). CDR3 length equals 14 residues. CDR1 and CDR2 from the germline V gene are SGHNT and YYREEE (reference sequence). Between the trimmed V and J ends, which lost 5 bases and 0 bases, there was a span of 11 bases. The CDR3 region is CASRPGVVNTEAFL. DNA of the CDR3: TGTGCCAGCAGACCAGGGGTTGTGAACACTGAAGCTTTCCTT.

The chain links TRBV4-3 to TRBJ1-2; D is unresolved. The germline V gene encodes CDR1 LGHNA and CDR2 YSLEER. V gave up 0 bases and J gave up 3 bases, with 11 bases separating them. This CDR3 comprises 15 residues. This CDR3 is CASSQESTGDYGYTF. The CDR3 DNA reads TGCGCCAGCAGCCAAGAATCAACCGGGGACTATGGCTACACCTTC.

In its sample, this clonotype was seen a few times. V and J are TRBV6-1 and TRBJ2-2, with 8 bases lining up with TRBD2. There are 14 residues in the CDR3. V gave up 7 bases and J gave up 4 bases; unmatched junction bases: 5. Germline CDR1 is MNHNS and CDR2 is SASEGT. CDR3 amino acids: CASKELAGTGELFF. CDR3 DNA: TGTGCCAGCAAGGAGCTAGCGGGCACCGGGGAGCTGTTTTTT.

A note on this clonotype: A single base separates this from a much larger clone, so it may be a read error. V gene TRBV3-1 combines with J gene TRBJ2-7; D is ambiguous. The germline V gene has CDR1 LGHDT and CDR2 YNNKEL (reference sequence). The CDR3 loop spans 14 amino acids. The CDR3 DNA reads TGTGCCAGCAGCCAAGAATCAGTTGGCTACGAGCAGCACTTC. Amino acids: CASSQESVGYEQHF.

V is TRBV11-1 and J is TRBJ2-6; TRBD1 matches at 8 bases. Trimming cost V 3 bases and J 1 base; bases outside gene matches: 2. Germline V lookup: CDR1 SGHAT, CDR2 FQDESV (reference sequence). The CDR3 is made up of 16 amino acids. The CDR3 region is CASSLTGASGANVLTF. The CDR3 coding sequence is TGTGCCAGCAGCTTGACAGGGGCTTCTGGGGCCAACGTCCTGACTTTC.

Only a few counts were recorded for this clonotype. Since a much larger clone is just one base distant, this may be a read error. In nucleotides, the CDR3 is TGTGCCAGCAGACCGAAAGGCAGCTATGGCTACACCTTC. This gives the protein CASRPKGSYGYTF. V is TRBV2 and J is TRBJ1-2; D uncertain. The CDR3 length is 13 residues. Germline V gene data show CDR1 as SNHLY and CDR2 as FYNNEI. Trimming stripped 6 bases from V and 4 bases from J, with 12 bases between.

The chain links TRBV2 to TRBJ1-2, with D perhaps matching TRBD1 (6 bases). Between the trimmed V and J ends, which lost 3 bases and 6 bases, there was a span of 8 bases. The CDR3 totals 12 residues. Per germline, CDR1 SNHLY and CDR2 FYNNEI. This CDR3 reads CASSEAGDGYTF. DNA for the CDR3: TGTGCCAGCAGTGAGGCAGGGGATGGCTACACCTTC.

This clonotype was seen many times. The DNA of the CDR3 is TGTGCCAGTAGTCTAATGGAACAAGAAAGAGCTTTCTTT. This translates into CASSLMEQERAFF. V gene TRBV19 combines with J gene TRBJ1-1; D gene unclear. Germline V lookup: CDR1 LNHDA, CDR2 SQIVND (reference sequence). Trimming took off 5 bases at V and 10 bases at J, with 17 bases between the two ends. The CDR3 consists of 13 residues.

Written as DNA, the CDR3 is TGCGCCAGCGGGGACAGGGATAATTCACCCCTCCACTTT. Its translation: CASGDRDNSPLHF. This chain connects TRBV10-1 to TRBJ1-6; TRBD1 matches 9 bases. The CDR3 spans 13 residues. V trimming: 8 bases; J trimming: 5 bases; junction bases outside the gene matches: 1. CDR1 WNHNN and CDR2 SYGVQD come from the germline V gene (reference sequence).

Only a few counts were recorded for this clonotype. The rearrangement links TRBV7-8 to TRBJ2-7; D is tentatively TRBD1 or TRBD2 (5 bases each). V was trimmed by 5 bases and J by 3 bases, leaving 14 bases between them. In germline, CDR1 is SGHVS, CDR2 FQNEAQ. This CDR3 spans 14 amino acids. CDR3 loop: CASSETGRNYEQYF. Here the CDR3 DNA reads TGTGCCAGCAGCGAAACGGGACGGAACTACGAGCAGTACTTC.

At least ten counts were recorded for this clonotype. One junction end disagrees with the germline gene, perhaps due to a read error. The chain employs TRBV5-1 and TRBJ2-3; 10 bases match TRBD1. This CDR3 contains 17 residues. From germline, CDR1 is SGHRS and CDR2 YFSETQ. CDR3 protein: CASSLGSGTGVADTQYF. DNA for the CDR3: TGCGCCAGCAGTTTGGGGTCCGGGACAGGGGTGGCAGATACGCAGTATTTT.

Ten or more counts support this clonotype. V and J are TRBV19 and TRBJ1-5; TRBD1 matches at 9 bases. The CDR3 runs to 14 residues. The junction had 4 bases not matched to a gene; V was cut back by 4 bases and J by 6 bases. Germline V gene data show CDR1 as LNHDA and CDR2 as SQIVND (reference sequence). The CDR3 loop reads CASSRGQGPQPQHF. The CDR3 bases are TGTGCCAGTAGTAGGGGACAGGGACCTCAGCCCCAGCATTTT.

V is TRBV20-1 and J is TRBJ1-2; D uncertain. Per germline, CDR1 DFQATT and CDR2 SNEGSKA (reference sequence). The CDR3 covers 14 residues. The V and J ends lost 0 bases and 8 bases respectively, with 16 bases between them. Written as DNA, the CDR3 is TGCAGTGCTAGAGATTCACCGGACGGGCGAGGCTACACCTTC. Translating it yields CSARDSPDGRGYTF.

This clonotype was counted only a few times. The gene calls are TRBV6-1 and TRBJ2-1; weak D call: TRBD1 (5 bases). V was trimmed by 6 bases and J by 4 bases, leaving 10 bases between them. The CDR3 extends over 13 amino acids. CDR1 and CDR2 (germline): MNHNS, SASEGT. The CDR3 nucleotides are TGTGCCAGCAGGATAGCAGGGTACAATGAGCAGTTCTTC. Encoded protein: CASRIAGYNEQFF.

V and J are TRBV12-3 or TRBV12-4 and TRBJ1-1; weak D call: TRBD1 (6 bases). V was cut by 5 bases and J by 0 bases, with 16 bases left in between. The CDR3 consists of 16 residues. CDR3 protein: CASSIRMDRMNTEAFF. The CDR3 DNA is TGTGCCAGCAGTATCCGGATGGACAGAATGAACACTGAAGCTTTCTTT.

This clonotype occurred once. V usage is TRBV7-9 and J usage is TRBJ2-7; D may be TRBD1 (6 bases). V was trimmed by 4 bases and J by 0 bases, leaving 7 bases between them. The germline V gene has CDR1 SEHNR and CDR2 FQNEAQ (reference sequence). The CDR3 runs to 13 residues. CDR3 bases: TGTGCCAGCAGCTCAGGGGACTCCTACGAGCAGTACGTC. This encodes CASSSGDSYEQYV.

This clonotype was recorded at least ten times. The rearrangement uses TRBV2 and TRBJ1-4; no reliable D call. There are 14 residues in the CDR3. The germline CDR1 and CDR2 sequences are SNHLY and FYNNEI. V gave up 3 bases and J gave up 5 bases, with 10 bases separating them. CDR3 nucleotides: TGTGCCAGCAGTGAGGAGAGGGTAAATGAAAAACTGTTTTTT. Translating it yields CASSEERVNEKLFF.